Here is one T cell receptor (beta chain) with its context. This entry is derived from a study of Tregs in tolerant kidney transplant recipients. TCRdb's table, derived via immunoSEQ multiplex PCR, lists solely in-frame clones and lacks some. The table lists about 100,000 clones, 80% to 95% of them singletons. V gave up 5 bases and J gave up 11 bases; unmatched junction bases: 7. Germline V lookup: CDR1 MNHEY, CDR2 SVGAGI. CDR3 size: 13 residues. The chain has TRBV6-5 and TRBJ1-1, with 11 bases aligning to TRBD1. The clonotype comes from a human donor who received a combined kidney and bone marrow transplant. Specimen: CD4+ T cells from blood, collected before the transplant. In DNA, the CDR3 is TGTGCCAGCAGTCCTCTGGACAGGGGGCATGCTTTCTTT. It translates to CASSPLDRGHAFF.